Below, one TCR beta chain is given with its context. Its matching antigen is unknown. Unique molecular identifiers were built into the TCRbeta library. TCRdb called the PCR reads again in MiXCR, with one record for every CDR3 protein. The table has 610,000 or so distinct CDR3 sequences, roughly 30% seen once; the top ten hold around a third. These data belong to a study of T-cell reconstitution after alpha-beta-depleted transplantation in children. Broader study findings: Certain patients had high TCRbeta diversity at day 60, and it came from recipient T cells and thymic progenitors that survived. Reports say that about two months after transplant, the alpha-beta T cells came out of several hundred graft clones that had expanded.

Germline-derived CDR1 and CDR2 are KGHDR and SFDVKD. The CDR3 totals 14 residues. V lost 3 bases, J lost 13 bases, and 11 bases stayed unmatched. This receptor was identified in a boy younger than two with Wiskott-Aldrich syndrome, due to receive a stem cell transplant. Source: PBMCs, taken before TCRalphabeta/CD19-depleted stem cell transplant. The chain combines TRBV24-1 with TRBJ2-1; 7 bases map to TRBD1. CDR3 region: CATSDPPARQGQFF. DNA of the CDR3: TGTGCCACCAGTGATCCTCCTGCTAGACAGGGTCAGTTCTTC.